These 27 T cell receptor beta chains share one sample of origin, sequenced in a study of identical twins. TCRdb called the 5' RACE reads again in MiXCR, with one record for every CDR3 protein. This table holds approximately 1.8 million distinct CDR3 sequences, around 29% found once. Sequencing was done on a sample of cord blood. Every receptor here comes from a newborn girl in good health.

This clonotype was seen only a few times. The V gene is TRBV5-1, the J gene TRBJ2-7; 8 bases map to TRBD1. The length of the CDR3 is 17 residues. The V and J ends lost 0 bases and 2 bases, in that order; junction bases with no gene match: 10. Germline V gives CDR1 SGHRS, CDR2 YFSETQ. The CDR3, as DNA: TGCGCCAGCAGCTTGGAGTGTCTGGACAGGGCCCCCTACGAGCAGTACTTC. Translating gives CASSLECLDRAPYEQYF.

The rearrangement links TRBV28 to TRBJ2-3; tentatively, D is TRBD2 (6 bases). The CDR3 contains 17 residues. V was clipped by 4 bases and J by 2 bases, with 19 bases between them. The germline V gene has CDR1 MDHEN and CDR2 SYDVKM. In DNA, the CDR3 is TGTGCCAGCAGTTCCCCCCTGGGGGGAGTCCACACAGATACGCAGTATTTT. Encoded protein: CASSSPLGGVHTDTQYF.

The rearrangement links TRBV20-1 to TRBJ2-7; tentatively, D is TRBD1 (5 bases). The CDR3 is 12 residues long. Trimming cost V 4 bases and J 1 base, with 8 bases left between them. Germline CDR1 is DFQATT and CDR2 is SNEGSKA (reference sequence). The DNA for the CDR3 is TGCAGTGCTACGGACAAATCCTACGAGCAGTACTTC. Its translation: CSATDKSYEQYF.

The chain combines TRBV18 with TRBJ2-1; tentative D call: TRBD2 (7 bases). The V gene lost 3 bases and the J gene lost 4 bases, with 13 bases spanning the gap. The CDR3 sequence is 15 residues long. Germline V CDR1 and CDR2: KGHSH, LQKENI. The CDR3 DNA is TGTGCCAGCTCACCTAGGGGGGGCCAATACAATGAGCAGTTCTTC. This translates into CASSPRGGQYNEQFF.

This chain connects TRBV9 to TRBJ2-1; no firm D call. The CDR3 has 13 residues. The germline V and J ends were trimmed by 0 bases and 10 bases, with 11 bases remaining between them. Looked up from germline, CDR1 is SGDLS and CDR2 is YYNGEE. The CDR3, as DNA: TGTGCCAGCAGCGTAGCCGTGACGGAAGAGCAGTTCTTC. Residues: CASSVAVTEEQFF.

Note on this clonotype: Its ends do not fully match the called genes, so a read error is possible. The rearrangement uses TRBV2 and TRBJ1-5; 9 bases map to TRBD1. CDR1 and CDR2 from the germline V gene are SNHLY and FYNNEI. The CDR3 consists of 15 residues. This CDR3 reads CAGSADRGGYQPQHF. The CDR3 DNA reads as TGTGCCGGCAGCGCGGACAGGGGAGGGTACCAGCCCCAGCATTTT.

The gene calls are TRBV2 and TRBJ2-6; D might be TRBD2 (7 bases). The CDR3 loop spans 17 amino acids. Trimming pared 1 base from V and 2 bases from J, leaving 12 bases between. Per the germline V gene, CDR1 is SNHLY and CDR2 is FYNNEI. DNA of the CDR3: TGTGCCAGCAGTGAAGGATGGGGGGGCCCTGGGGCCAACGTCCTGACTTTC. Translation: CASSEGWGGPGANVLTF.

This rearrangement joins TRBV7-2 to TRBJ2-1; D tentatively reads TRBD1 or TRBD2 (5 bases each). The DNA end favors TRBJ2-7, so the J call may be wrong. The germline V gene encodes CDR1 SGHTA and CDR2 FQGNSA. The CDR3 covers 14 residues. As DNA, the CDR3 is TGTGCCAGCAGCTGGGGGATATCCTACAATGAGCAGTACTTC. It translates to CASSWGISYNEQYF.

The CDR3 nucleotides read TGCGCCAGCTCCCGCGTCCTAGCAGACACCGGGGAGCTGTTTTTT. Translating it yields CASSRVLADTGELFF. This chain connects TRBV10-1 to TRBJ2-2; TRBD2 might be the D (5 bases). With 8 bases removed from V and 3 bases from J, the gap between germline ends came to 16 bases. The CDR3 has 15 amino acids. In germline, CDR1 is WNHNN, CDR2 SYGVQD (reference sequence).

This clonotype was seen a handful of times. The chain uses TRBV6-5 and TRBJ2-7; TRBD2 might be the D (5 bases). The CDR3 contains 15 residues. Germline V CDR1 and CDR2: MNHEY, SVGAGI. Trimming shortened V by 0 bases and J by 2 bases, and 11 bases separated the two germline ends. The CDR3 reads CASSYSIVGAYEQYF. The CDR3 DNA sequence: TGTGCCAGCAGTTACTCGATCGTGGGAGCCTACGAGCAGTACTTC.

The J gene is TRBJ2-3, the V gene TRBV20-1; D perhaps matches TRBD1 (5 bases). CDR1 is DFQATT and CDR2 is SNEGSKA in the germline V gene (reference sequence). This CDR3 is 15 amino acids long. V lost 3 bases to trimming and J lost 1 base, with 14 bases between them. Written as DNA, the CDR3 is TGCAGTGCTAGGCGTCAGGGTAGGGGCACAGATACGCAGTATTTT. Its protein is CSARRQGRGTDTQYF.

The chain recombines TRBV10-3 with TRBJ2-5; 7 nucleotides align to TRBD2. Looked up from germline, CDR1 is ENHRY and CDR2 is SYGVKD. The CDR3 contains 12 residues. With V trimmed by 8 bases and J by 3 bases, 3 bases remained unmatched. DNA of the CDR3: TGTGCCATCGGGAGGGCCAAAGAGACCCAGTACTTC. Protein sequence: CAIGRAKETQYF.

In this sample, this clonotype turned up a few times. The chain employs TRBV7-2 and TRBJ2-5, with 9 nucleotides matching TRBD2. The germline gives CDR1 SGHTA, CDR2 FQGNSA. This CDR3 contains 15 residues. V trimming: 3 bases; J trimming: 1 base; junction bases outside the gene matches: 3. The CDR3 sequence: CASSFNSGGQETQYF. In DNA form, the CDR3 reads TGTGCCAGCAGCTTTAATAGCGGGGGCCAAGAGACCCAGTACTTC.

This clonotype was found a few times. V and J are TRBV12-3 or TRBV12-4 and TRBJ1-1, with D hard to call. The CDR3 runs 14 residues. V lost 5 bases and J lost 3, with 13 bases in between. The CDR3 sequence is CASSRTTVDTEAFF. As DNA, the CDR3 is TGTGCCAGCAGTCGAACAACGGTGGACACTGAAGCTTTCTTT.

This clonotype was seen repeatedly, ten times or more. The chain joins TRBV20-1 to TRBJ2-3, with a weak D call TRBD2 (5 bases). Trimming left V 3 bases short and J 3 bases short, with 10 bases between. CDR3 size: 13 residues. The germline V gene has CDR1 DFQATT and CDR2 SNEGSKA (reference sequence). As DNA, the CDR3 is TGCAGTGCTAGGAACTGGGAGACAGATACGCAGTATTTT. It is translated as CSARNWETDTQYF.

This clonotype was counted a single time. The chain recombines TRBV7-9 with TRBJ2-1; TRBD1 matches at 9 bases. The V gene end was trimmed by 6 bases and the J gene end by 0 bases; junction bases not matched to a gene: 9. Germline V CDR1 and CDR2: SEHNR, FQNEAQ (reference sequence). The CDR3 runs to 17 residues. The DNA for the CDR3 is TGTGCCAGCAGTGACACAGGGGGCCTAAGCTCCTACAATGAGCAGTTCTTC. It codes for CASSDTGGLSSYNEQFF.

This chain uses TRBV29-1 with TRBJ2-7; 9 bases match TRBD2. The CDR3 has 15 amino acids. V lost 1 base and J lost 0; bases outside the gene matches: 4. Germline V CDR1 and CDR2: SQVTM, ANQGSEA. The CDR3 coding sequence is TGCAGCGTTGAAGCCCTAGCGGGAAGCTCCTACGAGCAGTACTTC. Encoded protein: CSVEALAGSSYEQYF.

The CDR3 nucleotides read TGCGCCAGCAGAAATGGGGCTAGCGGGAGAGACATTCAGTACTTC. Translating it yields CASRNGASGRDIQYF. The chain is built from TRBV5-1 and TRBJ2-4, with 10 bases that match TRBD2. The CDR3 runs 15 residues. Germline V gene sequence: CDR1 SGHRS, CDR2 YFSETQ. V gave up 5 bases and J gave up 8 bases; unmatched junction bases: 10.

This rearrangement joins TRBV20-1 to TRBJ2-7; TRBD2 agrees at 9 bases. CDR3 length: 18 residues. CDR1 is DFQATT, CDR2 SNEGSKA, per germline (reference sequence). J lost 6 bases, V lost 3 bases, and 21 bases had no gene match. CDR3 sequence reads: CSARAWRERGAIPLEQYF. In DNA, the CDR3 is TGCAGTGCTAGGGCGTGGCGTGAGCGGGGGGCCATCCCGCTCGAGCAGTACTTC.

This rearrangement joins TRBV6-6 to TRBJ2-1; TRBD2 matches at 11 bases. Germline V gene data show CDR1 as MNHNY and CDR2 as SVGAGI (reference sequence). After removal of 5 bases from V and 4 bases from J, the junction contained 4 bases not matched to a gene. CDR3 length equals 15 residues. Written as DNA, the CDR3 is TGTGCCAGCAGTACTAGCGGGGGAATTTACAATGAGCAGTTCTTC. Translation: CASSTSGGIYNEQFF.

The sample holds many counts of this clonotype. The V call is TRBV20-1, the J call TRBJ2-1, with 13 nucleotides matching TRBD2. This CDR3 contains 14 residues. J was trimmed by 4 bases and V by 6 bases; bases with no gene match: 3. CDR1 is DFQATT and CDR2 is SNEGSKA in the germline V gene (reference sequence). This CDR3 is CSAMGLAGYNEQFF. The CDR3 nucleotides read TGCAGTGCCATGGGACTAGCGGGGTACAATGAGCAGTTCTTC.

This clonotype was seen a few times. J is TRBJ2-4 and V is TRBV20-1; a possible D gene is TRBD2 (6 bases). The CDR3 runs 14 residues. Germline-derived CDR1 and CDR2 are DFQATT and SNEGSKA (reference sequence). V lost 2 bases and J 6 bases, leaving 14 bases between the germline ends. The CDR3 region has the DNA TGCAGTGCTAGAAACGGGAGAGGTGGAAACATTCAGTACTTC. It codes for CSARNGRGGNIQYF.

A remark on this clonotype: This is likely a read error, given that the CDR3 carries no conserved phenylalanine or tryptophan at its end. The chain links TRBV24-1 to TRBJ1-2; D is uncertain. V lost 2 bases, J lost 0 bases, and 6 bases lay in between. Germline V gene data show CDR1 as KGHDR and CDR2 as SFDVKD. There are 14 residues in the CDR3. The CDR3 reads CATSDSRANYGYTI. CDR3 in DNA: TGTGCCACCAGTGATTCTAGGGCTAACTATGGCTACACCATC.

This clonotype was recorded many times. This rearrangement joins TRBV9 to TRBJ1-4, with D possibly matching TRBD1 (5 bases). The CDR3 runs 14 residues. V was cut by 4 bases and J by 4 bases, with 11 bases left in between. Germline-derived CDR1 and CDR2 are SGDLS and YYNGEE. DNA of the CDR3: TGTGCCAGCAGCCCCGACAGATTTAATGAAAAACTGTTTTTT. Protein: CASSPDRFNEKLFF.

The chain combines TRBV5-1 with TRBJ2-7; TRBD1 aligns across 8 bases. This CDR3 contains 14 residues. CDR1 is SGHRS, CDR2 YFSETQ, per germline. V lost 4 bases, J lost 3 bases, and 6 bases stayed unmatched. The CDR3 sequence is CASSRTGILYEQYF. DNA for the CDR3: TGCGCCAGCAGCCGGACAGGGATCCTCTACGAGCAGTACTTC.

The J gene is TRBJ1-6, the V gene TRBV20-1; the D is unclear. CDR1 and CDR2 from the germline V gene are DFQATT and SNEGSKA (reference sequence). V was pared by 6 bases and J by 5 bases, with 11 bases between. CDR3 length equals 13 residues. The CDR3 DNA follows: TGCAGTGCCATTCGGCCTAATAATTCACCCCTCCACTTT. It codes for CSAIRPNNSPLHF.

This chain uses TRBV4-2 with TRBJ2-5; 7 nucleotides match TRBD2. The CDR3 length is 15 residues. CDR1 and CDR2 (germline): LGHNA, YNFKEQ. The ends lost 0 bases at V and 11 bases at J; junction bases unmatched: 12. CDR3 bases: TGTGCCAGCAGCCAAGATTACGGGGACTACAATGAGCAGTACTTC. Protein: CASSQDYGDYNEQYF.